This T cell receptor (beta chain) was sequenced in a study of cytomegalovirus exposure and HLA in healthy donors. Whole-study findings and limits: A classifier reportedly called cytomegalovirus status with high sensitivity and specificity.

60 Vbeta and 13 Jbeta primers were used in PCR. The repertoire was sequenced with immunoSEQ multiplex PCR; TCRdb's copy has only in-frame clones and lacks some. This sample has roughly 130,000 clones, with around 74% found just once. With regard to this clone: Antigen unknown.

The receptor comes from a woman between 50 and 59 years old in good health and CMV-seropositive. Sequenced: PBMCs.

CDR3 sequence (DNA): TGTGCCAGCAGCTTCAAACTAGCGAACGCTGAGCAGTTCTTC. This codes for CASSFKLANAEQFF. The chain links TRBV5-4 to TRBJ2-1, with TRBD2 matching over 7 bases. This CDR3 spans 14 amino acids. V trimming: 2 bases; J trimming: 9 bases; junction bases outside the gene matches: 8. Germline-derived CDR1 and CDR2 are SGHNT and YYREEE (reference sequence). The full variable domain, with the rest looked up from reference TRBV5-4 and TRBJ2-1, is ETGVTQSPTHLIKTRGQQVTLRCSSQSGHNTVSWYQQALGQGPQFIFQYYREEENGRGNFPPRFSGLQFPNYSSELNVNALELDDSALYLCASSFKLANAEQFFGPGTRLTVL.